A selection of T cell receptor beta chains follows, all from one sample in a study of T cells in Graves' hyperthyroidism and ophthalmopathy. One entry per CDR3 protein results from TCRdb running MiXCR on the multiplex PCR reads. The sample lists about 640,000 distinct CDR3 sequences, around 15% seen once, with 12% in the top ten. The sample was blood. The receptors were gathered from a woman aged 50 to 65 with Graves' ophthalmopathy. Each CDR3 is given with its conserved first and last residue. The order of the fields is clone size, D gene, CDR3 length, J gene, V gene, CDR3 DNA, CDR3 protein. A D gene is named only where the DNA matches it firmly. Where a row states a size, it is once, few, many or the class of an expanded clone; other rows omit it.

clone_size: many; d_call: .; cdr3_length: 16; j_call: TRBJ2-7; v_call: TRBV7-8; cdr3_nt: TGTGCCAGCAGCTCCACACAGGCCGCGTATGCCTACGAGCAGTACTTC; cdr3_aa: CASSSTQAAYAYEQYF
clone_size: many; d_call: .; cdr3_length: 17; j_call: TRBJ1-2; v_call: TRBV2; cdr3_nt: TGTGCCAGCAGTGGTAAATGGGACAAACTCCTGGGCTATGGCTACACCTTC; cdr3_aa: CASSGKWDKLLGYGYTF
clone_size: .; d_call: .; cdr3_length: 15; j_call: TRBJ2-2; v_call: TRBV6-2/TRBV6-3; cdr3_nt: TGTGCCAGCAGTTACTCGCCTTCGAACACCGGGGAGCTGTTTTTT; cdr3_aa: CASSYSPSNTGELFF
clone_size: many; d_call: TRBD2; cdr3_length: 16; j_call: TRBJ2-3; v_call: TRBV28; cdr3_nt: TGTGCCAGCAGTTTATCTTTAGCGGGAGGGCCAGATACGCAGTATTTT; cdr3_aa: CASSLSLAGGPDTQYF
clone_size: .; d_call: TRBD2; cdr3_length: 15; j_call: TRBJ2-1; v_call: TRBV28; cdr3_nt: TGTGCCAGCAGTTTACAGGGACTAGAACACCATGAGCAGTTCTTC; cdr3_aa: CASSLQGLEHHEQFF
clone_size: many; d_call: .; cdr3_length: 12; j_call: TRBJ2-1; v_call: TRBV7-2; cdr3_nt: TGTGCCAGCAGCCTATACGCCCGTGAGCAGTTCTTC; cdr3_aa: CASSLYAREQFF
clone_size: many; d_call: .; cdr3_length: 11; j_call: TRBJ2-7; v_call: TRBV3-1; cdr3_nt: TGTGCCAGCAGCCAATTGAACGAGCAGTACTTC; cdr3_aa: CASSQLNEQYF
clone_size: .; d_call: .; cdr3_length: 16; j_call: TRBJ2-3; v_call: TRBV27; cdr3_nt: TGTGCCAGCAGTTTACTGGGCGGGGTGGGGACAGATACGCGGTATTTT; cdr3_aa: CASSLLGGVGTDTRYF
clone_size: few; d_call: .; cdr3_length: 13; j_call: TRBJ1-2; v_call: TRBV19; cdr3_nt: TGTGCCAGTAGGGATTCAGGCAGCTATGGCTACACCTTC; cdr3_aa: CASRDSGSYGYTF
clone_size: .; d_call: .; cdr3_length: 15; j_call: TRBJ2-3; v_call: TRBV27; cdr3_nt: TGTGCCAGCAGTTTAGGTTTGCTAAAAACAGATACGCAGTATTTT; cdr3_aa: CASSLGLLKTDTQYF
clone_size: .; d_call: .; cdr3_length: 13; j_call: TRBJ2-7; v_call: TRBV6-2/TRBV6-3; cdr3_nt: TGTGCCAGCATTCCAGACACCTCGTACGAGCAGTACTTC; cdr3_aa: CASIPDTSYEQYF
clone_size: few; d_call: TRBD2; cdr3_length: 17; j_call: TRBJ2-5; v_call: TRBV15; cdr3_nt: TGTGCCACCAGCAGAGAAGTTGCGCGGGAGGGCCATGAGACCCAGTACTTC; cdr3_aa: CATSREVAREGHETQYF
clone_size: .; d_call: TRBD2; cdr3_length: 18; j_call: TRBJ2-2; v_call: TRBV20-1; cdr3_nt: TGCAGTGCTAGAGATCAGAATAGCGGGAGAGGCTGGGGCGGGGAGCTGTTTTTT; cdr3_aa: CSARDQNSGRGWGGELFF
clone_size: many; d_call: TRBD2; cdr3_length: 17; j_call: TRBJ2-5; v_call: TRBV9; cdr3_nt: TGTGCCAGCAGCGTAGCGGCCCTAGCGGGAGTAGGAGAGACCCAGTACTTC; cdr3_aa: CASSVAALAGVGETQYF
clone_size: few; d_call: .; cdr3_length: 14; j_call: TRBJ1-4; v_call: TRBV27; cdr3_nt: TGTGCCAGCAGTCATACGGACAATAATGAAAAACTGTTTTTT; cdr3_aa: CASSHTDNNEKLFF
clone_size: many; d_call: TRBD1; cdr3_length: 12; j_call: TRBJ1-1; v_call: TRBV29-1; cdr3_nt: TGCAGCGTTCTTCAATCGGACAGGGAAGCTTTCTTT; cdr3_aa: CSVLQSDREAFF
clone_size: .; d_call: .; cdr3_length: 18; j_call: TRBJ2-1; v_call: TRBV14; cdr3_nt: TGTGCCAGCAGCCAAGATAATTTCGGTATCCGTGCGTACAATGAGCAGTTCTTC; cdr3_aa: CASSQDNFGIRAYNEQFF
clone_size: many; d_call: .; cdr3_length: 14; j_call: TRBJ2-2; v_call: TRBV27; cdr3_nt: TGTGCCAGCAGTTTCGGTCCAGGGTCCGGGGAGCTGTTTTTT; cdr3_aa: CASSFGPGSGELFF
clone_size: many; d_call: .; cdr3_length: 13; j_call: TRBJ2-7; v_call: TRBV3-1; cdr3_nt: TGTGCCAGCAGCCAAGTTACACACTACGAGCAGTACTTC; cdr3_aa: CASSQVTHYEQYF
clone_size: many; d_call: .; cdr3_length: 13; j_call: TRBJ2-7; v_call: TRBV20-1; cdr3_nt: TGCAGTGCCTCGACTAGTTTTGTCTACGAGCAGTACTTC; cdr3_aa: CSASTSFVYEQYF
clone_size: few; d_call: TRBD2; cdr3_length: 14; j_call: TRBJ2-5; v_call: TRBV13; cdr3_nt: TGTGCCAGCAGCTTCAAACGGGGGGAAGAGACCCAGTACTTC; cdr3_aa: CASSFKRGEETQYF
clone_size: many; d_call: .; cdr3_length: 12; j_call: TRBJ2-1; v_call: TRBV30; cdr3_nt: TGTGCCTGGGATAGACTTGAAAATGAGCAGTTCTTC; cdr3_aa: CAWDRLENEQFF
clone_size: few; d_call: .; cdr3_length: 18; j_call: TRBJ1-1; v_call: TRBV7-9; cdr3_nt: TGCGCCAGCAGCCAAGATTCTGGCCAGACTTTCATGAACACTGAAGCTTTCTTT; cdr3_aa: CASSQDSGQTFMNTEAFF
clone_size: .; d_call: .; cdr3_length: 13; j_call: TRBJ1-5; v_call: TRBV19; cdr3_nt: TGTGCCAGTAGTCTAGGGACGGGGAGGCCCCAGCATTTT; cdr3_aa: CASSLGTGRPQHF
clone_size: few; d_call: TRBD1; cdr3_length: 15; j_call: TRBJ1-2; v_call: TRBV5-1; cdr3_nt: TGCGCCAGCAGCTTGCGTACAGGGGAGCACTATGGCTACACCTTC; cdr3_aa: CASSLRTGEHYGYTF
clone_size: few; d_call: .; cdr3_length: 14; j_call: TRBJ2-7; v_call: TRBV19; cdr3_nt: TGTGCCAGCAGACCCTCAGAAAGCTACTACGAGCAGTACTTC; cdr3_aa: CASRPSESYYEQYF